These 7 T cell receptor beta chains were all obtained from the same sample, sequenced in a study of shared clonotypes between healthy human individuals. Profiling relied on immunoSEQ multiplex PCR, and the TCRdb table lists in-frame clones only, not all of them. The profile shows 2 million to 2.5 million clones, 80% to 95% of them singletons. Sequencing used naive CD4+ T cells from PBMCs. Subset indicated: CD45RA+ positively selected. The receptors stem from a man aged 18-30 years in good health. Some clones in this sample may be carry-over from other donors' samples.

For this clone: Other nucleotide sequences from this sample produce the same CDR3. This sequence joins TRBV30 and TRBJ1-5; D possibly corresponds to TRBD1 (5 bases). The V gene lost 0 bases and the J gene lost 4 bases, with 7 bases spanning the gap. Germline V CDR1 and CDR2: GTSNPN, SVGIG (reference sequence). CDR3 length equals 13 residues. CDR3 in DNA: TGTGCCTGGAGTGTTCAGGGTAATCAGCCCCAGCATTTT. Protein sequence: CAWSVQGNQPQHF. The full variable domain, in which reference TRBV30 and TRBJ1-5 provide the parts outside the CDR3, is SQTIHQWPATLVQPVGSPLSLECTVEGTSNPNLYWYRQAAGRGLQLLFYSVGIGQISSEVPQNLSASRPQDRQFILSSKKLLLSDSGFYLCAWSVQGNQPQHFGDGTRLSIL.

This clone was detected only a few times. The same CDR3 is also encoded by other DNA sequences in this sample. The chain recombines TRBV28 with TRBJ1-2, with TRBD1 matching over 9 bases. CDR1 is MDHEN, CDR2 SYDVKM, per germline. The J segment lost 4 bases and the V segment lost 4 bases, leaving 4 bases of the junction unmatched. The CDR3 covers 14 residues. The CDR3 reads CASSSTGGGYGYTF. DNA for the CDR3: TGTGCCAGCAGTTCTACAGGGGGCGGCTATGGCTACACCTTC.

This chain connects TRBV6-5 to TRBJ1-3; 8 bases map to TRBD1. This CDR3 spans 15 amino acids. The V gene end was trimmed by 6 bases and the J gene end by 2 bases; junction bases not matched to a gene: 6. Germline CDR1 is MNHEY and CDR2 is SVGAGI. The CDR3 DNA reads TGTGCCAGCAGACCAACGACAGGGGCTGGAAACACCATATATTTT. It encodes CASRPTTGAGNTIYF.

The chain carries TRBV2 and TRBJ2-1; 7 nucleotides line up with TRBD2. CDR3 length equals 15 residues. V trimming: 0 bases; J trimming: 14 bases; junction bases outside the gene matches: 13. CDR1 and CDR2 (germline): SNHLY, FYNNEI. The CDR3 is CASSEARSSGRGEFF. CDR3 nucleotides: TGTGCCAGCAGTGAAGCGCGGTCTAGCGGTCGGGGAGAGTTCTTC.

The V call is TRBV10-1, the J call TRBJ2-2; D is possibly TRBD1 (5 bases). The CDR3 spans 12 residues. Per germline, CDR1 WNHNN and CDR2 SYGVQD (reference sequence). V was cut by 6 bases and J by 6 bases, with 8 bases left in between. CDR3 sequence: CASSPGSGELFF. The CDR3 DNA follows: TGCGCCAGCAGCCCAGGGTCCGGGGAGCTGTTTTTT.

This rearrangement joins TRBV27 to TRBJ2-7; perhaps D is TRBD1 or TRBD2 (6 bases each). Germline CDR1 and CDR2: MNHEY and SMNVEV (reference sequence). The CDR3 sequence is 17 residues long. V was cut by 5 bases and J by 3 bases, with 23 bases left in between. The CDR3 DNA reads TGTGCCAGCAGTCCCCTGCAATTGGGCAGGGGAGGCTACGAGCAGTACTTC. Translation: CASSPLQLGRGGYEQYF.

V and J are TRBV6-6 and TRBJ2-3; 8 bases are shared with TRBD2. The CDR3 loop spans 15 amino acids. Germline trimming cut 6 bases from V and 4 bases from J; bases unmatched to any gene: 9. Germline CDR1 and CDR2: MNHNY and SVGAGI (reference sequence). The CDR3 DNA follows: TGTGCCAGCAGAGAGAGCGGGAGCGGGGCAGATACGCAGTATTTT. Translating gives CASRESGSGADTQYF.